One sample yielded the 9 T cell receptor beta chains listed below, sequenced in a study of vaccination effects on CD4 cells after COVID-19. Peptide-pool stimulation followed by sequencing identified expanded antigen-specific CD4+ clonotypes in the ViraFEST assay. Investigators separated out CD4+ T cells once 9 to 11 days of culture had passed. Documented for the person is a PCR-confirmed SARS-CoV-2 infection occurring between March and December 2020. Two doses of BNT162b2 or mRNA-1273 vaccine were administered to participants. These receptors have no known antigen. Sequencing was performed with immunoSEQ multiplex PCR; in TCRdb, only in-frame clones are kept and a portion is missing. Counted here are 13,000 to 15,000 clones, about three quarters occurring once; the ten biggest clones make up under 35%. Here the sequenced sample was CD4+ T cells from PBMCs cultured with HCoV-NL63 spike peptides, taken after COVID-19 vaccination. All receptors come from a human donor who had a prior SARS-CoV-2 infection.

The DNA for the CDR3 is TGTGCCAGCAGTCCGGGACTAGCGGGTTTCACAGATACGCAGTATTTT. Its protein product is CASSPGLAGFTDTQYF. This rearrangement joins TRBV5-8 to TRBJ2-3, with 12 bases lining up with TRBD2. J was trimmed by 2 bases and V by 5 bases; bases with no gene match: 6. Germline CDR1 SGHTS, CDR2 YDEGEE. The length of the CDR3 is 16 residues. Full variable domain (rest looked up from reference TRBV5-8 and TRBJ2-3): EAGVTQSPTHLIKTRGQQATLRCSPISGHTSVYWYQQALGLGLQFLLWYDEGEERNRGNFPPRFSGRQFPNYSSELNVNALELEDSALYLCASSPGLAGFTDTQYFGPGTRLTVL.

This chain joins TRBV5-6 and TRBJ2-1; D not certain. Trimming left V 3 bases short and J 0 bases short, with 10 bases between. Germline V gene lookup returns CDR1 SGHDT and CDR2 YYEEEE. The CDR3 totals 15 residues. CDR3 coding DNA: TGTGCCAGCAGCTATAGCCCAATCTCCTACAATGAGCAGTTCTTC. Translating gives CASSYSPISYNEQFF.

The gene calls are TRBV12-3 or TRBV12-4 and TRBJ2-1; D gene unclear. The CDR3 has 13 amino acids. The V and J ends lost 5 bases and 0 bases respectively, with 5 bases between them. CDR3 residues: CASSPDSYNEQFF. The CDR3 region has the DNA TGTGCCAGCAGTCCGGACTCCTACAATGAGCAGTTCTTC.

V is TRBV11-2 and J is TRBJ1-4; D ambiguous. CDR3 size: 15 residues. In germline, CDR1 is SGHAT, CDR2 FQNNGV. Trimming shortened V by 4 bases and J by 0 bases, and 9 bases separated the two germline ends. CDR3 amino acids: CASSYHSATNEKLFF. The DNA of the CDR3 is TGTGCCAGCAGCTACCACAGTGCAACTAATGAAAAACTGTTTTTT.

This sequence joins TRBV15 and TRBJ2-3; D gene uncertain. Germline values: CDR1 LNHNV, CDR2 YYDKDF (reference sequence). Trimming removed 3 bases from V and 0 bases from J, with 7 bases in between. The length of the CDR3 is 14 residues. The CDR3 loop is CATSRAGSTDTQYF. The CDR3 region has the DNA TGTGCCACCAGCAGGGCTGGTAGCACAGATACGCAGTATTTT.

The J gene is TRBJ2-6, the V gene TRBV6-2 or TRBV6-3, with 8 nucleotides matching TRBD2. Germline V lookup: CDR1 MNHEY, CDR2 SVGEGT. The CDR3 spans 17 residues. Unmatched junction bases numbered 7, after V lost 6 bases and J lost 0 bases. The DNA for the CDR3 is TGTGCCAGCAGCCCCGGGGGGGGGACCTCTGGGGCCAACGTCCTGACTTTC. Translating gives CASSPGGGTSGANVLTF.

The chain links TRBV5-4 to TRBJ2-7, with D perhaps given as TRBD1 or TRBD2 (5 bases each). This CDR3 contains 16 residues. Germline V gives CDR1 SGHNT, CDR2 YYREEE (reference sequence). The V and J ends lost 3 bases and 6 bases respectively, with 22 bases between them. CDR3: CASSSKTRDRILEQYF. The CDR3 coding sequence is TGTGCCAGCAGCTCAAAAACCCGGGACCGAATTCTCGAGCAGTACTTC.

The rearrangement joins TRBV7-2 to TRBJ2-1; no definite D call. Germline V lookup: CDR1 SGHTA, CDR2 FQGNSA. The CDR3 runs 12 residues. Deletions cut 6 bases from V and 8 bases from J, with 11 bases between. The chain's CDR3 is CASRRPGHEQFF. The CDR3 coding sequence is TGTGCCAGCAGACGGCCTGGGCATGAGCAGTTCTTC. Looking up the rest from reference TRBV7-2 and TRBJ2-1 gives the full variable domain: GAGVSQSPSNKVTEKGKDVELRCDPISGHTALYWYRQSLGQGLEFLIYFQGNSAPDKSGLPSDRFSAERTGGSVSTLTIQRTQQEDSAVYLCASRRPGHEQFFGPGTRLTVL.

V is TRBV7-8 and J is TRBJ1-2, with D uncertain. This CDR3 is 14 amino acids long. From germline, CDR1 is SGHVS and CDR2 FQNEAQ. Trimming cost V 7 bases and J 4 bases, with 16 bases left between them. CDR3 sequence: CASTPWVSGYGYTF. The DNA for the CDR3 is TGTGCCAGCACCCCGTGGGTGTCAGGCTATGGCTACACCTTC.